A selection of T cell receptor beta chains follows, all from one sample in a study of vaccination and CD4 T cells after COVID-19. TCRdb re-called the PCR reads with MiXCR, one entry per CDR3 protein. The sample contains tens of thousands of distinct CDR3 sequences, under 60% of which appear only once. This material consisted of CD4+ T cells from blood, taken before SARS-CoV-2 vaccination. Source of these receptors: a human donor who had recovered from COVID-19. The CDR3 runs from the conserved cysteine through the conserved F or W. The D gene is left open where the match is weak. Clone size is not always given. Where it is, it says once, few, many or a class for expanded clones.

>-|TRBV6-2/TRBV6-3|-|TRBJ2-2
CASSYSLADTGELFF
TGTGCCAGCAGTTACTCGTTAGCGGACACCGGGGAGCTGTTTTTT
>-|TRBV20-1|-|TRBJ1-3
CSAELAGNTIYF
TGCAGTGCTGAGTTGGCTGGAAACACCATATATTTT
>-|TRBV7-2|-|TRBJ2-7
CASSLVGGHEQYF
TGTGCCAGCAGCTTAGTTGGGGGCCACGAGCAGTACTTC
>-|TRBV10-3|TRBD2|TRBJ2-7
CAISDRTSGKYEQYF
TGTGCCATCAGTGACCGGACTAGCGGGAAATACGAGCAGTACTTC
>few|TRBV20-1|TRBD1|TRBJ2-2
CSARPSDRANTGELFF
TGCAGTGCTCGCCCGTCGGACAGGGCGAACACCGGGGAGCTGTTTTTT
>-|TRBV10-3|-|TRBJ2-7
CAISAGRSSYEQYF
TGTGCCATCAGTGCGGGCAGGAGCTCCTACGAGCAGTACTTC
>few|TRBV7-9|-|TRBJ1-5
CASSLTDNQPQHF
TGTGCCAGCAGCTTAACCGACAATCAGCCCCAGCATTTT
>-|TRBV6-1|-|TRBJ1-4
CASITAAGEKLFF
TGTGCCAGCATAACAGCAGCCGGGGAAAAACTGTTTTTT
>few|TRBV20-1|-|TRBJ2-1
CSASKLGYNEQFF
TGCAGTGCTAGTAAACTAGGATACAATGAGCAGTTCTTC
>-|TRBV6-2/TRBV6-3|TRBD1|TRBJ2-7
CASRTGQGLKYEQYF
TGTGCCAGCAGAACCGGACAGGGATTAAAATACGAGCAGTACTTC
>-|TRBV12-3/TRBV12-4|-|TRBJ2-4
CASSFGNIQYF
TGTGCCAGCAGTTTTGGGAACATTCAGTACTTC
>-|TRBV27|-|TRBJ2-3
CASSFVPGVGTDTQYF
TGTGCCAGCAGTTTTGTCCCGGGAGTCGGCACAGATACGCAGTATTTT
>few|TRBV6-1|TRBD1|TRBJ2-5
CASSPDRAQTQYF
TGTGCCAGCAGTCCGGACAGGGCCCAGACCCAGTACTTC
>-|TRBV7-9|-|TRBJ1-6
CASSLSGDSPLHF
TGTGCCAGCAGCTTATCGGGGGATTCACCCCTCCACTTT
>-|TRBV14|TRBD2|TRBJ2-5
CASSPGLAETQYF
TGTGCCAGCAGCCCGGGACTAGCGGAGACCCAGTACTTC
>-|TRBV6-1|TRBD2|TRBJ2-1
CAGNSGMGYNEQFF
TGTGCCGGAAATAGCGGGATGGGGTACAATGAGCAGTTCTTC
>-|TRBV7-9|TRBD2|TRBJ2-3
CASSRLAGVSDTQYF
TGTGCCAGCAGCCGACTAGCGGGAGTATCAGATACGCAGTATTTT
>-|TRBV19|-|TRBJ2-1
CASSIARQRMGNEQFF
TGTGCCAGTAGTATAGCCCGCCAGCGGATGGGCAATGAGCAGTTCTTC
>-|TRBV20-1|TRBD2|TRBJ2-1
CSAPGLAAYNEQFF
TGCAGTGCTCCGGGACTAGCGGCCTACAATGAGCAGTTCTTC
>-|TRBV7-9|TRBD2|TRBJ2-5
CASSLRRASGRETQYF
TGCGCCAGCAGCCTACGGCGGGCTAGCGGGAGGGAGACCCAGTACTTC
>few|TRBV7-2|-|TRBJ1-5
CASSLVGGEPQHF
TGTGCCAGCAGCTTAGTTGGGGGCGAGCCCCAGCATTTT
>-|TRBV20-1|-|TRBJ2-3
CSARDFRTASTDTQYF
TGCAGTGCTAGAGATTTCAGGACAGCTAGCACAGATACGCAGTATTTT
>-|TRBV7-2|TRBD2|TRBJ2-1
CASSLGTTGGEQFF
TGTGCCAGCAGCTTAGGGACTACGGGAGGTGAGCAGTTCTTC
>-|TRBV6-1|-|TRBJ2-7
CASTSPVFDEQYF
TGTGCCAGCACGTCGCCCGTGTTCGACGAGCAGTACTTC
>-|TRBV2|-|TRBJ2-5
CASSRFTLIGETQYF
TGTGCCAGCAGTCGGTTCACCCTTATAGGGGAGACCCAGTACTTC
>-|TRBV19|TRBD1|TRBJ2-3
CASSRAWTGGTDTQYF
TGTGCCAGTAGTAGGGCTTGGACAGGGGGCACAGATACGCAGTATTTT
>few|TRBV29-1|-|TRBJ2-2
CSVLTSFGLTGELFF
TGCAGCGTCCTGACATCTTTCGGTTTAACCGGGGAGCTGTTTTTT
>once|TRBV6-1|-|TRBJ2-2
CASSGRNRAEYTGELFF
TGTGCCAGCAGTGGAAGAAACAGGGCCGAATACACCGGGGAGCTGTTTTTT
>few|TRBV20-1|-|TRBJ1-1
CSVLQGNTEAFF
TGCAGTGTCCTACAGGGGAACACTGAAGCTTTCTTT
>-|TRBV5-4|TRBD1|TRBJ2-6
CASSWDRDSGANVLTF
TGTGCCAGCAGCTGGGACAGAGACTCTGGGGCCAACGTCCTGACTTTC
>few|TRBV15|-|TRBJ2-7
CATSRANWVGRYEQYF
TGTGCCACCAGCAGAGCGAACTGGGTAGGACGCTACGAGCAGTACTTC
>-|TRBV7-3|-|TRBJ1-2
CASSNSGVSGYTF
TGTGCCAGCAGCAATTCAGGGGTTAGTGGCTACACCTTC
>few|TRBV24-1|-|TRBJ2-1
CATSLQGRNEQFF
TGTGCCACCAGTTTGCAGGGTAGGAATGAGCAGTTCTTC
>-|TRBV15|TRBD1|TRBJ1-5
CATSRVLGSPTGDQPQHF
TGTGCCACCAGCAGAGTCTTGGGGAGCCCAACAGGGGATCAGCCCCAGCATTTT
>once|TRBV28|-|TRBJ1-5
CASSFSWRSQPQHF
TGTGCCAGCAGTTTCAGCTGGCGAAGTCAGCCCCAGCATTTT
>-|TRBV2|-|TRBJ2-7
CASRGAGSSYEQYF
TGTGCCAGCAGGGGGGCGGGAAGCTCCTACGAGCAGTACTTC
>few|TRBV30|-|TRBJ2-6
CAWSKNGANVLTF
TGTGCCTGGAGTAAAAACGGGGCCAACGTCCTGACTTTC
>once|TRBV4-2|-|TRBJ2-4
CASSQDGSFKNIQYF
TGTGCCAGCAGCCAAGATGGGAGTTTCAAAAACATTCAGTACTTC
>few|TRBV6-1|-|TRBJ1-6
CASNREGDSPLHF
TGTGCCAGCAACCGGGAGGGAGATTCACCCCTCCACTTT